The sequence of this T cell receptor (beta chain) was determined in a study of T-cell reconstitution after alpha-beta-depleted transplantation in children. V lost 6 bases, J lost 6 bases, and 7 bases stayed unmatched. The germline V gene encodes CDR1 LNHDA and CDR2 SQIVND (reference sequence). The CDR3 loop spans 16 amino acids. The authors prepared the TCRbeta library with unique molecular identifiers. TCRdb called the PCR reads again in MiXCR, with one record for every CDR3 protein. Of approximately 290,000 distinct CDR3 sequences listed, around a tenth are singletons. V gene TRBV19 combines with J gene TRBJ2-1; TRBD2 agrees at 14 bases. The sequences come from peripheral blood, collected 180 days after TCRalphabeta/CD19-depleted stem cell transplant. This TCR was sampled from a male patient aged 2 to 9 who had a stem cell transplant for chronic granulomatous disease, so the T cells may come from the graft donor. This chain's CDR3 is CASRVPGLAGANEQFF. In DNA form, the CDR3 reads TGTGCCAGTAGGGTTCCGGGACTAGCGGGAGCCAATGAGCAGTTCTTC.